The T cell receptor (beta chain) under discussion was sequenced for a study of glioma-infiltrating T cells after dendritic cell vaccination. Up to about 2 ug genomic DNA was used for TCRB CDR3 amplification. Primers: 60 V beta forward and 13 J beta reverse. Assay: immunoSEQ multiplex PCR; the TCRdb copy retains only in-frame clones and omits some. The sample consists of approximately 90,000 clones, around 85% of them appearing once. The V end lost 10 bases, the J end lost 0 bases, and 12 bases lay between the germline ends. CDR3 length: 13 residues. Germline V lookup: CDR1 PRHDT, CDR2 FYEKMQ (reference sequence).

The chain uses TRBV13 and TRBJ1-1; D gene unclear. The specimen was blood, collected before dendritic cell vaccination. The sequence derives from a human donor with glioblastoma. The CDR3 protein is CATPTEMNTEAFF. DNA for the CDR3: TGTGCCACCCCGACGGAGATGAACACTGAAGCTTTCTTT.